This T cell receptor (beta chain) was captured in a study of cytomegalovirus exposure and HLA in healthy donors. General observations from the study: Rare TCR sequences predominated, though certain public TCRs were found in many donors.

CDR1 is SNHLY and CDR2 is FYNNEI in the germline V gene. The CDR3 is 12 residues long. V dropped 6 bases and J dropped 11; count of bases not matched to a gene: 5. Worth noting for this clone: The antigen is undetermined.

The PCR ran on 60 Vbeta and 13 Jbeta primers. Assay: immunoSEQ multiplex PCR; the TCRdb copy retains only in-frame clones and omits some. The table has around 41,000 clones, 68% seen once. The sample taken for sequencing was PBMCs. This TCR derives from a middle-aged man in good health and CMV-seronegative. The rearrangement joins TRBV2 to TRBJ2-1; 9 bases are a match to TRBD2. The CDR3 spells CASSPLAGQQFF. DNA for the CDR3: TGTGCCAGCAGCCCCCTAGCGGGGCAGCAGTTCTTC.